Listed below are T cell receptor beta chains from one sample, sequenced in a study of regulatory T cells. The method was immunoSEQ multiplex PCR; TCRdb's version includes in-frame clones alone and lacks a portion of them. The repertoire holds 20,000 to 25,000 clones, roughly 90% seen once, with approximately 1.4% in the top ten. Sequencing was done on a sample of conventional CD4+ T cells sorted from blood. The receptors here all came from a child under 18 with CD3G deficiency. The CDR3 runs from the conserved cysteine through the conserved F or W. A D gene is named only where the DNA matches it firmly. Clone sizes are given selectively: once, few, many, or a class where the clone is expanded.

TRBV10-3	-	TRBJ2-7	-	TGTGCCATCACCTCTGTCGAGGGCGGCGAGCAGTACTTC	CAITSVEGGEQYF
TRBV28	-	TRBJ2-7	-	TGTGCCAGCAGTTTTGGTGGACGATTAAAATACGAGCAGTACTTC	CASSFGGRLKYEQYF
TRBV11-3	TRBD2	TRBJ2-7	once	TGTGCCAGCAGCCCTCCCGATAAGAGCGGGAGTCAGTCCGAGCAGTACTTC	CASSPPDKSGSQSEQYF
TRBV28	TRBD2	TRBJ2-3	-	TGTGCCAGCAGTCGTCTAGCGGGAGAAGATACGCAGTATTTT	CASSRLAGEDTQYF
TRBV10-3	-	TRBJ2-2	-	TGTGCCATCAGTGAGTCGAATGAGGCTAGCGTTCAACACCGGGGAGCTGTTTTT	CAISESNEASVQHRGAVF
TRBV19	-	TRBJ2-7	-	TGTGCCAGTAGTATTAAGGGCGGCGAGCAGTACTTC	CASSIKGGEQYF
TRBV5-1	-	TRBJ2-6	-	TGCGCCAGCAGCTTGGATAGGACAAAAGGCTCTGGGGCCAACGTCCTGACTTTC	CASSLDRTKGSGANVLTF
TRBV19	-	TRBJ2-1	-	TGTGCCAGTAGTATGGGAGCGGACTCCTACAATGAGCAGTTCTTC	CASSMGADSYNEQFF
TRBV27	TRBD1	TRBJ2-7	-	TGTGCCAGCAGTCGACAGGGAAGGGCCGAGCAGTACTTC	CASSRQGRAEQYF
TRBV28	-	TRBJ1-3	-	TGTGCCAGCAGCCCCAGGGGTATTGGAAACACCATATATTTT	CASSPRGIGNTIYF
TRBV6-1	TRBD2	TRBJ2-7	-	TGTGCCAGCAGTGAACTGGCGGGGGACTCCTACGAGCAGTACTTC	CASSELAGDSYEQYF
TRBV7-9	-	TRBJ2-1	-	TGTGCCAGCAGCCCGCCAGGGGACGCCAGGATCAATGAGCAGTTCTTC	CASSPPGDARINEQFF
TRBV28	-	TRBJ1-1	-	TGTGCCAGCAGTCCACTTCTCGGGGCTGAAGCTTTCTTT	CASSPLLGAEAFF
TRBV18	TRBD1	TRBJ2-1	-	TGTGCCAGCTCACCACCCCGTGGGACAGGGGAGAATGAGCAGTTCTTC	CASSPPRGTGENEQFF
TRBV5-1	-	TRBJ1-1	-	TGCGCCAGCAGCTTGGCCGGGAAAGGGATGAACACTGAAGCTTTCTTT	CASSLAGKGMNTEAFF
TRBV6-6	-	TRBJ2-7	-	TGTGCCAGCAGAAGAGCAGATACCTACGAGCAGTACTTC	CASRRADTYEQYF
TRBV11-2	TRBD1	TRBJ1-3	-	TGTGCCAGCAGCTTCTCGGGACAGGGCCCCTCTGGAAACACCATATATTTT	CASSFSGQGPSGNTIYF
TRBV28	-	TRBJ2-5	once	TGTGCCAGCAGCCCCCGGGACGTCCAAGAGACCCAGTACTTC	CASSPRDVQETQYF
TRBV5-1	-	TRBJ1-2	-	TGCGCCAGCAGCTTGGGGACAGCCCTCTCGGGCTACACCTTC	CASSLGTALSGYTF
TRBV28	TRBD1	TRBJ2-7	-	TGTGCCAGCAGTTCTAGGGACAGCTACTACGAGCAGTACTTC	CASSSRDSYYEQYF
TRBV6-6	-	TRBJ1-2	-	TGTGCCAGCACCGATCCGACCTGGGGCTATGGCTACACCTTC	CASTDPTWGYGYTF
TRBV6-1	TRBD2	TRBJ2-1	-	TGTGCCAGCAGTGACGGGAGGGCAGGGTACAATGAGCAGTTCTTC	CASSDGRAGYNEQFF
TRBV10-2	TRBD2	TRBJ2-1	-	TGCGCCAGCAGACTAGCGGGAGGCCATGAGCAGTTCTTC	CASRLAGGHEQFF
TRBV6-1	-	TRBJ1-4	-	TGTGCCAGCAGTGAAGGGGGGAAGGACCCTAAACTGTTTTTT	CASSEGGKDPKLFF
TRBV27	-	TRBJ2-2	-	TGTGCCAGCAGTAGACAGCGCACCGGGGAGCTGTTTTTT	CASSRQRTGELFF
TRBV11-2	-	TRBJ2-5	-	TGTGCCAGCAGCTTGTTGGGATTGGAAGAGACCCAGTACTTC	CASSLLGLEETQYF
TRBV21-1	-	TRBJ2-2	-	TGTGCCAGCAGCAAAGTTGCGGGAGGGCGGACCGGGGAGCTGTTTTTT	CASSKVAGGRTGELFF
TRBV19	-	TRBJ2-3	few	TGTGCCAGTAGTCTCTCGATCGAAGATACGCAGTATTTT	CASSLSIEDTQYF
TRBV19	-	TRBJ1-2	-	TGTGCCAGTAGTCTCCGGGGCGCAGTCAGTGGCTACACCTTC	CASSLRGAVSGYTF
TRBV6-1	-	TRBJ2-7	few	TGTGCCAGCAGAGGGCACCTATACGAGCAGTACTTC	CASRGHLYEQYF
TRBV11-2	TRBD2	TRBJ2-7	-	TGTGCCAGCAGCTTAGGGAGCGGGAGGGAAGCTTCCTACGAGCAGTACTTC	CASSLGSGREASYEQYF
TRBV18	TRBD1	TRBJ2-7	-	TGTGCCAGCTCACCGGGACAGTCCCACGAGCAGTACTTC	CASSPGQSHEQYF
TRBV5-1	-	TRBJ2-7	-	TGCGCCAGCAGCTTGGGGGTTGCCTACGAGCAGTACTTC	CASSLGVAYEQYF
TRBV7-8	-	TRBJ2-1	-	TGTGCCAGCAGCTTGGACAGTGGATTCCATGAGCAGTTCTTC	CASSLDSGFHEQFF
TRBV30	TRBD2	TRBJ2-3	-	TGTGCCTGGAGTGGGTCTAGCGGGAATCCAGATACGCAGTATTTT	CAWSGSSGNPDTQYF
TRBV11-2	-	TRBJ2-5	-	TGTGCCAGCAGCTTGCAAGGACGGCCGCAAGAGACCCAGTACTTC	CASSLQGRPQETQYF
TRBV18	-	TRBJ2-3	-	TGTGCCAGCTCACCACGGGGAAAGACAGATACGCAGTATTTT	CASSPRGKTDTQYF